This TCR beta chain was observed in a study of OX40 agonist ivuxolimab in advanced cancers. As for the study in general: Participants could have had prior anti-PD-1, anti-PD-L1 or anti-CTLA-4 therapy, and 40% had some.

CDR3 size: 15 residues. The germline V gene has CDR1 MNHEY and CDR2 SVGAGI. V was trimmed by 1 base and J by 6 bases, leaving 14 bases between them. Sequencing was performed with immunoSEQ multiplex PCR; in TCRdb, only in-frame clones are kept and a portion is missing. The table lists about 130,000 clones, roughly 91% of them singletons. The chain combines TRBV6-5 with TRBJ2-3, with D perhaps matching TRBD2 (5 bases). This clonotype originated in an adult with an advanced solid tumor such as melanoma, head and neck, liver or kidney cancer. Sample: CD4+ or CD8+ T cells sorted from blood, taken in a trial of the OX40 agonist ivuxolimab. The CDR3 sequence is CASSYLAAGEDTQYF. In DNA, the CDR3 is TGTGCCAGCAGTTACTTGGCGGCTGGGGAGGATACGCAGTATTTT.